What follows are 4 T cell receptor beta chains derived from one specimen sequenced in a study of blood T cell repertoires in COVID-19. Generated by immunoSEQ multiplex PCR, the TCRdb table keeps only in-frame clones and is missing some. This table holds a few hundred thousand clones, 86% found once. Sequenced material: PBMCs or T cells enriched from blood (not recorded which). The receptors derive from a man aged 25 to 40 who had recovered from COVID-19.

In this sample, this clone turned up a few times. This chain connects TRBV4-1 to TRBJ2-5, with 7 positions matching TRBD2. Germline-derived CDR1 and CDR2 are MGHRA and YSYEKL. V shed 5 bases and J 1 base; nucleotides not matched to a gene: 7. The CDR3 is 15 residues long. Written as DNA, the CDR3 is TGCGCCAGCAGCGGGAGCGGGAACCGCCAAGAGACCCAGTACTTC. Translating it yields CASSGSGNRQETQYF.

This clone was detected only a few times. This chain links TRBV24-1 with TRBJ1-2; TRBD1 aligns across 9 bases. The CDR3 length is 16 residues. V lost 3 bases and J lost 6; bases outside the gene matches: 10. Germline V lookup: CDR1 KGHDR, CDR2 SFDVKD. CDR3 amino acids: CATSDQYRDRVHGYTF. Written as DNA, the CDR3 is TGTGCCACCAGTGATCAGTACCGGGACAGGGTGCATGGCTACACCTTC.

V is TRBV9 and J is TRBJ1-2; the D is unclear. Germline loops: CDR1 SGDLS, CDR2 YYNGEE. V was shortened by 6 bases and J by 6 bases, with 12 bases between the two germline ends. This CDR3 comprises 12 residues. CDR3 bases: TGTGCCAGCAACAAGGGAGGGCATGGCTACACCTTC. Residues: CASNKGGHGYTF.

The rearrangement joins TRBV7-9 to TRBJ1-2; 7 positions agree with TRBD1. The CDR3 has 15 amino acids. Germline-derived CDR1 and CDR2 are SEHNR and FQNEAQ (reference sequence). The V and J ends lost 5 bases and 4 bases, in that order; junction bases with no gene match: 10. CDR3 protein: CASSHPGTDIYGYTF. DNA of the CDR3: TGTGCCAGCAGCCACCCCGGGACAGACATCTATGGCTACACCTTC.